One and the same sample provided the 16 T cell receptor beta chains below, sequenced in a study of blood T cells in healthy people across ages. Next came a second PCR, run for 7 to 11 cycles, which used a sample-barcoded 5' primer along with a J-beta primer mix. A single record per CDR3 protein comes from TCRdb applying MiXCR to the 5' RACE reads. The repertoire holds over 1,500,000 distinct CDR3 sequences, with about two fifths as singletons. The material sequenced was blood. The receptors come from a human donor in good health.

This clonotype was seen only a few times. The chain joins TRBV4-3 to TRBJ1-1, with D possibly TRBD1 on 5 matching bases. The CDR3 spans 17 residues. The germline V gene has CDR1 LGHNA and CDR2 YSLEER. Trimming removed 0 bases at V and 5 bases at J, with 19 bases between. In nucleotides, the CDR3 is TGCGCCAGCAGCCAAGATGGTCTGGACACCTCGGGGACTGAAGCTTTCTTT. It codes for CASSQDGLDTSGTEAFF.

The chain uses TRBV20-1 and TRBJ1-1; tentative D call: TRBD1 (6 bases). Germline V lookup: CDR1 DFQATT, CDR2 SNEGSKA (reference sequence). V lost 4 bases and J lost 13, with 22 bases in between. CDR3 length: 13 amino acids. This CDR3 is CSATTGGQGTSFF. CDR3 DNA sequence: TGCAGTGCTACTACCGGGGGCCAAGGGACTAGTTTCTTT.

The genes are TRBV21-1 and TRBJ2-7; the D call of TRBD1 is as the table states it, not checked on the DNA. TRBV21-1 is flagged as a pseudogene. The CDR3 spans 19 residues. The CDR3 reads CASSKGGVTGSGTSYEQYF. CDR3 sequence (DNA): TGTGCCAGCAGCAAAGGGGGGGTGACTGGGAGCGGTACTTCCTACGAGCAGTACTTC.

This chain joins TRBV29-1 and TRBJ1-2; possibly TRBD1 for D (5 bases). V lost 7 bases and J 0 bases, leaving 15 bases between the germline ends. This CDR3 has 14 amino acids. Germline CDR1 and CDR2: SQVTM and ANQGSEA. For the CDR3, the DNA is TGCAGCGGCGGGGCAGGGATAGCTAACTATGGCTACACCTTC. Residues: CSGGAGIANYGYTF.

Only a few counts were recorded for this clonotype. V and J are TRBV6-1 and TRBJ1-1; D gene uncertain. V was trimmed by 7 bases and J by 0 bases, leaving 12 bases between them. Germline values: CDR1 MNHNS, CDR2 SASEGT. The CDR3 loop spans 14 amino acids. The CDR3 is CASTIPRLNTEAFF. The CDR3 region has the DNA TGTGCCAGCACCATCCCCCGCTTGAACACTGAAGCTTTCTTT.

This chain links TRBV5-1 with TRBJ2-2; D unresolved. CDR3 length equals 11 residues. The ends were cut back, 1 base at V and 13 bases at J, with 8 bases in the middle. CDR1 is SGHRS, CDR2 YFSETQ, per germline. The CDR3 region is CASSLSGPLFF. The DNA of the CDR3 is TGCGCCAGCAGCTTGTCTGGCCCGCTGTTTTTT.

This chain uses TRBV12-3 or TRBV12-4 with TRBJ2-3, with 11 positions matching TRBD2. CDR3 length: 17 amino acids. The V and J ends lost 5 bases and 2 bases, in that order; junction bases with no gene match: 9. The CDR3 coding sequence is TGTGCCAGCAGTCCTTCACCGACTAGCGGGGACACAGATACGCAGTATTTT. This gives the protein CASSPSPTSGDTDTQYF.

The chain carries TRBV20-1 and TRBJ2-5; TRBD2 matches 7 bases. The CDR3 has 13 amino acids. Germline trimming cut 5 bases from V and 5 bases from J; bases unmatched to any gene: 8. Germline lookup yields CDR1 DFQATT and CDR2 SNEGSKA (reference sequence). The CDR3 DNA is TGCAGTGCTGGACTAGACCCCTGGGAGACCCAGTACTTC. Its translation is CSAGLDPWETQYF.

This clonotype was picked up a small number of times. The V gene is TRBV25-1, the J gene TRBJ2-4; D is possibly TRBD1 (5 bases). The assigned J gene may be wrong: the sequence end matches TRBJ2-7 better. Germline V gene sequence: CDR1 MGHDK, CDR2 SYGVNS. The CDR3 sequence is 12 residues long. CDR3 residues: CASSGQFYEQYF. The DNA of the CDR3 is TGTGCCAGCAGTGGACAGTTCTACGAGCAGTACTTC.

The chain joins TRBV6-6 to TRBJ1-6, with D unresolved. The length of the CDR3 is 13 residues. Trimming pared 7 bases from V and 7 bases from J, leaving 11 bases between. Germline-derived CDR1 and CDR2 are MNHNY and SVGAGI (reference sequence). The CDR3 bases are TGTGCCAGCAACGGGCGCGCCAATTCACCCCTCCACTTT. This codes for CASNGRANSPLHF.

This clonotype was seen a single time. This is likely a read error, given that the CDR3 carries no conserved phenylalanine or tryptophan at its end. The chain is built from TRBV9 and TRBJ2-6; D gene ambiguous. The germline gives CDR1 SGDLS, CDR2 YYNGEE. The CDR3 loop spans 14 amino acids. Trimming stripped 4 bases from V and 4 bases from J, with 9 bases between. Here the CDR3 reads CASSSQVGANVLTC. Here the CDR3 DNA reads TGTGCCAGCAGCTCCCAAGTGGGGGCCAACGTCCTGACTTGC.

This clonotype has more than one count but fewer than ten. The gene calls are TRBV6-1 and TRBJ2-1; no clear D gene. Deletions cut 3 bases from V and 9 bases from J, with 15 bases between. The CDR3 length is 14 residues. Germline CDR1 MNHNS, CDR2 SASEGT. CDR3 DNA: TGTGCCAGCAGTGAGAGTGGCCCCGTTCGTGAGCAGTTCTTC. Its translation is CASSESGPVREQFF.

This chain connects TRBV6-6 to TRBJ2-1; unclear D gene. The CDR3 covers 16 residues. CDR1 and CDR2 from the germline V gene are MNHNY and SVGAGI (reference sequence). The V and J ends lost 5 bases and 2 bases respectively, with 16 bases between them. The DNA for the CDR3 is TGTGCCAGCAGTCCTTCCAGGAATAGTCCCTACAATGAGCAGTTCTTC. It is translated as CASSPSRNSPYNEQFF.

This clonotype was counted a few times. CDR3: CASSLDRLAGGHYNEQFF. The CDR3 DNA sequence: TGTGCCAGCAGCTTAGATCGCCTAGCGGGGGGCCATTACAATGAGCAGTTCTTC. The chain carries TRBV11-2 and TRBJ2-1; TRBD2 matches 11 bases. This CDR3 region has 18 residues. From germline, CDR1 is SGHAT and CDR2 FQNNGV. The J segment lost 4 bases and the V segment lost 0 bases, leaving 8 bases of the junction unmatched.

This clonotype came up a few times. The chain recombines TRBV5-1 with TRBJ1-1; D is unresolved. Trimming stripped 0 bases from V and 2 bases from J, with 11 bases between. Germline V gives CDR1 SGHRS, CDR2 YFSETQ. CDR3 length: 15 amino acids. Written as DNA, the CDR3 is TGCGCCAGCAGCTTGGCCGACTATACTAACACTGAAGCTTTCTTT. Translating it yields CASSLADYTNTEAFF.

This clonotype was counted a single time. The chain has TRBV29-1 and TRBJ1-5; TRBD1 might be the D (5 bases). The CDR3 contains 14 residues. The ends were cut back, 6 bases at V and 1 base at J, with 13 bases in the middle. The V gene's germline CDR1 is SQVTM and CDR2 ANQGSEA. CDR3 nucleotides: TGCAGCGTCCCCGACAGCAGCAGCAATCAGCCCCAGCATTTT. This sequence encodes CSVPDSSSNQPQHF.